The T cell receptor beta chain under discussion was sequenced for a study of vaccination effects on CD4 cells after COVID-19. The overall study: Sampling occurred a median 72 days post second dose, range 14 to 241.

The CDR3 spans 14 residues. CDR1 is LGHDT and CDR2 is YNNKEL in the germline V gene (reference sequence). V trimming: 4 bases; J trimming: 2 bases; junction bases outside the gene matches: 1. Viral peptide pool expansion of antigen-specific CD4+ T cells preceded sequencing in the ViraFEST assay. After about 10 days in culture, the CD4+ T cells were isolated. It was two doses of either the BNT162b2 or mRNA-1273 vaccine that participants received. Concerning this clone itself: Its antigen is unknown.

Profiled with immunoSEQ multiplex PCR; TCRdb holds only in-frame clones, not every one. In the table there are about 69,000 clones, 76% of which are singletons. Sequenced material: CD4+ T cells from PBMCs cultured with HCoV-OC43 spike peptides, taken after COVID-19 vaccination. Subset reported: HCoV-OC43 spike overlapping peptide pool stimulation. V is TRBV3-1 (or the pseudogene TRBV3-2) and J is TRBJ2-3; 9 bases are shared with TRBD1. The receptor comes from a human donor who received a COVID-19 vaccine. The CDR3 DNA follows: TGTGCCAGCAGCCTACAGGGGGCCACAGATACGCAGTATTTT. It specifies CASSLQGATDTQYF.